This T cell receptor (beta chain) was sequenced for a study of identical twins (dated by TCRdb to the mid-2010s). Regarding the study in general: TCR alpha and beta repertoires from monozygotic twins, unrelated adults of various ages and cord blood were deep-sequenced to test whether fetal clonotypes persist. Replicate twin experiments were performed at different times using different library preparation protocols to rule out contamination.

Overall results and qualifications from the work: Compared with coincidental sharing between unrelated individuals, out-of-frame TCR alpha sequences shared between twins showed an excess of sequences with low generation probability. Because the same donors could not be followed over many years, conclusions were based on cross-sectional statistical analysis. In monozygotic twins, out-of-frame TCR alpha sharing was systematically underestimated by recombination models, although the models agreed with sharing between unrelated individuals. Invariant T cells such as MAIT and iNKT could partly confound zero-insertion analyses, although diverse VJ usage argued against such confounding for most clonotypes. Fewer insertions were carried by abundant cord blood beta clonotypes; a weaker similar trend was observed in young adult naive repertoires, while no such trend was observed in memory repertoires. The excess sharing between twins in beta out-of-frame sequences was weaker because fewer shared sequences reduced the signal-to-noise ratio.

Library construction relied on 5' RACE. This sample was sequenced with an Illumina HiSeq 2000. Template switching added a universal primer binding site, and the final cDNA carried a unique molecular identifier that allowed TCR cDNA molecules to be counted accurately. Specific primers in the conserved constant-segment region were used to synthesize first-strand cDNA for the TCR alpha and beta chains. To control for contamination, every cDNA library carried two barcodes: a SMART-Mk sample barcode plus Illumina barcodes. Two successive PCR steps introduced TruSeq adapter sequences along with Illumina sample barcodes. TCR alpha and beta cDNA libraries were sequenced on the Illumina HiSeq platform with custom primers. Under the source paper's analysis protocol: MiGEC processed the raw reads to extract unique molecular identifiers, while MiXCR was used to determine the CDR3 positions. Recombination models were inferred per individual with the repgenHMM and IGoR tools using an EM algorithm. The analysis of shared clonotypes was done with the tcR package in R, with sharing normalized by the product of cloneset sizes. Out-of-frame nonproductive sequences were analyzed to study raw recombination free of thymic and clonal selection effects. TCRdb cleaned the public reads at Q25 with fastp, built clones with MiXCR and kept in-frame beta chains. Entries are consolidated by CDR3 protein sequence, retaining the most common genes and DNA. None of the V and J calls come from the authors' own analysis; TCRdb made them. For this sample the table gives about 570,000 distinct CDR3 sequences, of which around a tenth were detected only once. The ten largest account for more than 2.5% of the sample.

Only healthy Caucasian donors were included. The twin cohort consisted of three pairs of female monozygotic twins, all aged about 18 to 30 years. The RNA used for TCR libraries was isolated from peripheral blood mononuclear cells. Note on this clonotype: The target of this receptor is not known. Base qualities are not provided; no much larger clone lies one nucleotide away.

Based on the germline V gene, the CDR1 and CDR2 sequences are KGHSH and LQKENI. The V end gives up 2 bases and the J end 0 bases, leaving 2 bases in the junction not matched to a gene. There are 15 amino acids in the CDR3, from cysteine to phenylalanine inclusive. The sequence is cut down to CDR3 DNA, 45 bases in frame from base 1. The same sample was also studied in work on yellow fever vaccine responses in identical twins. Looking at the second paper: According to the authors, in identical twins the way T cells responded to vaccination appeared partly convergent and partly personalized. In the study, vaccine-responding T cell clones were precisely tracked in identical twins.

The chain is assembled from TRBV18 and TRBJ2-7; 9 bases in the junction line up with TRBD2. The sample taken for sequencing was PBMCs. The TCR comes from a woman aged 18-35 years in good health. Here the CDR3 is given as CASSPSGGISYEQYF. The DNA sequence reads TGTGCCAGCTCACCAAGCGGGGGGATCTCCTACGAGCAGTACTTC.